One and the same sample provided the 27 T cell receptor beta chains below, sequenced in a study of cytomegalovirus exposure and HLA in healthy donors. A multiplex PCR was run with 60 Vbeta primers and 13 Jbeta primers. The method was immunoSEQ multiplex PCR; TCRdb's version includes in-frame clones alone and lacks a portion of them. Here the sample spans around 210,000 clones, more than 75% being singletons. The sequencing sample was made of PBMCs. Every receptor here comes from a male donor in good health and CMV-seropositive.

This clone was seen only a few times. The gene calls are TRBV19 and TRBJ1-5; D is possibly TRBD1 (6 bases). The CDR3 runs 15 residues. V shed 6 bases and J shed 9 bases, with 21 bases lying between them. Germline V gene lookup returns CDR1 LNHDA and CDR2 SQIVND (reference sequence). The DNA for the CDR3 is TGTGCCAGTAGGGTGGGACACTTCCAGGGATTGCCCCAGCATTTT. It specifies CASRVGHFQGLPQHF.

This rearrangement joins TRBV4-2 to TRBJ2-1; D perhaps matches TRBD2 (5 bases). The V gene's germline CDR1 is LGHNA and CDR2 YNFKEQ. This CDR3 spans 16 amino acids. The V end lost 0 bases, the J end lost 5 bases, and 14 bases lay between the germline ends. The DNA of the CDR3 is TGTGCCAGCAGCCAAGAAAGGGCTAGCCCAGACAATGAGCAGTTCTTC. Translation gives CASSQERASPDNEQFF.

The chain joins TRBV7-9 to TRBJ2-5; D not certain. Germline values: CDR1 SEHNR, CDR2 FQNEAQ (reference sequence). The CDR3 is made up of 14 amino acids. Between the trimmed V and J ends, which lost 1 base and 5 bases, there was a span of 11 bases. The CDR3 DNA sequence: TGTGCCAGCAGCTTAGAGCCTTTGTCTGAGACCCAGTACTTC. Protein product: CASSLEPLSETQYF.

CDR3 region: CASSYSRGNTEAFF. Here the CDR3 DNA reads TGTGCCAGCAGTTACTCGCGGGGTAACACTGAAGCTTTCTTT. The gene calls are TRBV6-5 and TRBJ1-1; no definite D call. CDR3 length: 14 amino acids. Looked up from germline, CDR1 is MNHEY and CDR2 is SVGAGI. V was pared by 0 bases and J by 2 bases, with 7 bases between.

This clone has only one observation. This chain joins TRBV5-1 and TRBJ1-6, with 11 bases aligning to TRBD1. V dropped 6 bases and J dropped 8; count of bases not matched to a gene: 1. Germline CDR1 and CDR2: SGHRS and YFSETQ. The CDR3 consists of 13 residues. For the CDR3, the DNA is TGCGCCAGCATGGGACAGGGGGATTCACCCCTCCACTTT. Translating it yields CASMGQGDSPLHF.

CDR3 sequence: CASSLVPGLADTGELFF. CDR3 DNA: TGTGCCAGCAGCTTAGTGCCGGGACTAGCGGACACCGGGGAGCTGTTTTTT. The chain uses TRBV7-3 and TRBJ2-2; 11 bases agree with TRBD2. The CDR3 sequence is 17 residues long. CDR1 SGHTA and CDR2 FQGTGA come from the germline V gene. The trim removed 2 bases at V and 3 bases at J, leaving 5 bases unmatched.

This chain uses TRBV28 with TRBJ2-5, with D unresolved. The J call may not be correct, given that the DNA end is closer to TRBJ2-7. There are 12 residues in the CDR3. Germline CDR1 and CDR2: MDHEN and SYDVKM. CDR3 region: CASRPDAYEQYF. The CDR3 DNA is TGTGCCAGCAGGCCTGATGCCTACGAGCAGTACTTC.

The rearrangement links TRBV6-1 to TRBJ2-3; no reliable D call. In germline, CDR1 is MNHNS, CDR2 SASEGT. Trimming shortened V by 7 bases and J by 0 bases, and 2 bases separated the two germline ends. The CDR3 spans 11 residues. CDR3 coding DNA: TGTGCCAGCACTAGCACAGATACGCAGTATTTT. Residues: CASTSTDTQYF.

The chain carries TRBV5-1 and TRBJ1-5, with 7 positions matching TRBD1. V trimming: 0 bases; J trimming: 7 bases; junction bases outside the gene matches: 4. The germline gives CDR1 SGHRS, CDR2 YFSETQ. The CDR3 spans 14 residues. The CDR3 bases are TGCGCCAGCAGCTTGGACGTACAGGGGCAGCCCCAGCATTTT. Translating it yields CASSLDVQGQPQHF.

The V call is TRBV6-1, the J call TRBJ2-5, with TRBD1 matching 7 bases. Germline values: CDR1 MNHNS, CDR2 SASEGT. The CDR3 is 14 residues long. J was trimmed by 2 bases and V by 2 bases; bases with no gene match: 2. The CDR3 sequence: CASSEWDRQETQYF. In DNA form, the CDR3 reads TGTGCCAGCAGTGAATGGGACAGACAAGAGACCCAGTACTTC.

The chain has TRBV7-2 and TRBJ2-7; tentative D call: TRBD2 (5 bases). Germline loops: CDR1 SGHTA, CDR2 FQGNSA. The CDR3 contains 14 residues. The V end lost 5 bases, the J end lost 2 bases, and 13 bases lay between the germline ends. CDR3 sequence: CASSRRTETYEQYF. The CDR3 coding sequence is TGTGCCAGCAGCCGGAGGACTGAAACCTACGAGCAGTACTTC.

V is TRBV27 and J is TRBJ2-3; 7 bases align to TRBD2. Germline lookup yields CDR1 MNHEY and CDR2 SMNVEV (reference sequence). The CDR3 length is 16 residues. V dropped 5 bases and J dropped 0; count of bases not matched to a gene: 8. DNA for the CDR3: TGTGCCAGCAGTGGGCCTAGCGGTACTAGCACAGATACGCAGTATTTT. It translates to CASSGPSGTSTDTQYF.

The chain carries TRBV6-5 and TRBJ1-3; D is unclear. The CDR3 sequence is 16 residues long. The V gene's germline CDR1 is MNHEY and CDR2 SVGAGI. V lost 2 bases to trimming and J lost 0 bases, with 11 bases between them. The DNA of the CDR3 is TGTGCCAGCAGTTACGGGCAGACACACTCTGGAAACACCATATATTTT. It encodes CASSYGQTHSGNTIYF.

The sample holds a few counts of this clone. The genes are TRBV7-3 and TRBJ1-3, with 10 positions matching TRBD1. The trim removed 5 bases at V and 4 bases at J, leaving 5 bases unmatched. From germline, CDR1 is SGHTA and CDR2 FQGTGA. The CDR3 runs to 15 residues. The CDR3 region has the DNA TGTGCCAGCAGCCCCGGGACAGGGGCGGGAAACACCATATATTTT. It codes for CASSPGTGAGNTIYF.

V usage is TRBV5-1 and J usage is TRBJ2-3; D remains ambiguous. The CDR3 has 15 amino acids. Looked up from germline, CDR1 is SGHRS and CDR2 is YFSETQ. The V gene lost 0 bases and the J gene lost 1 base, with 9 bases spanning the gap. The CDR3 bases are TGCGCCAGCAGCTTGGACAATTCCGGCACAGATACGCAGTATTTT. Its protein product is CASSLDNSGTDTQYF.

The chain employs TRBV5-1 and TRBJ1-6, with D tentatively TRBD1 (5 bases). The CDR3 has 13 amino acids. Germline loops: CDR1 SGHRS, CDR2 YFSETQ. The V end was cut by 5 bases, the J end by 6 bases, with 9 bases between. For the CDR3, the DNA is TGCGCCAGCAGAGAGGACACTAATTCACCCCTCCACTTT. Its protein is CASREDTNSPLHF.

This clone has just a few counts. The genes are TRBV18 and TRBJ1-2; D may be TRBD1 (6 bases). The CDR3 is 13 residues long. The germline CDR1 and CDR2 sequences are KGHSH and LQKENI. Deletions cut 6 bases from V and 5 bases from J, with 13 bases between. CDR3 region: CASSQGQIYGYTF. DNA of the CDR3: TGTGCCAGCTCGCAAGGACAGATTTATGGCTACACCTTC.

The chain employs TRBV5-1 and TRBJ2-5; D uncertain. The CDR3 has 16 amino acids. The V and J ends lost 5 bases and 0 bases respectively, with 17 bases between them. Germline-derived CDR1 and CDR2 are SGHRS and YFSETQ. The CDR3 is CASRTDPAAHQETQYF. Written as DNA, the CDR3 is TGCGCCAGCAGAACCGACCCGGCGGCGCACCAAGAGACCCAGTACTTC.

The rearrangement joins TRBV6-1 to TRBJ2-3; D possibly corresponds to TRBD2 (6 bases). The germline V and J ends were trimmed by 10 bases and 2 bases, with 13 bases remaining between them. This CDR3 comprises 13 residues. From germline, CDR1 is MNHNS and CDR2 SASEGT. CDR3 protein: CATSREYTDTQYF. In nucleotides, the CDR3 is TGTGCCACCAGCCGGGAGTACACAGATACGCAGTATTTT.

This clone was seen only a few times. The chain joins TRBV6-6 to TRBJ2-7, with TRBD1 matching over 8 bases. J lost 0 bases, V lost 6 bases, and 7 bases had no gene match. The CDR3 length is 15 residues. Germline lookup yields CDR1 MNHNY and CDR2 SVGAGI (reference sequence). CDR3 residues: CASRPGQVSSYEQYF. For the CDR3, the DNA is TGTGCCAGCAGGCCGGGACAGGTTTCCTCCTACGAGCAGTACTTC.

The chain is built from TRBV9 and TRBJ2-1, with 11 positions matching TRBD2. The CDR3 runs 15 residues. The junction had 5 bases not matched to a gene; V was cut back by 3 bases and J by 6 bases. CDR1 SGDLS and CDR2 YYNGEE come from the germline V gene. In nucleotides, the CDR3 is TGTGCCAGCAGCGAACTAGCGGGAGAGTTCAATGAGCAGTTCTTC. It encodes CASSELAGEFNEQFF.

V and J are TRBV7-2 and TRBJ1-5; maybe TRBD1 (5 bases). V was trimmed by 4 bases and J by 0 bases, leaving 16 bases between them. This CDR3 spans 17 amino acids. CDR1 and CDR2 (germline): SGHTA, FQGNSA. CDR3 sequence (DNA): TGTGCCAGCAGCTATCGTGAGACAGTTTATAGCAATCAGCCCCAGCATTTT. This gives the protein CASSYRETVYSNQPQHF. The full variable domain, in which reference TRBV7-2 and TRBJ1-5 provide the parts outside the CDR3, is GAGVSQSPSNKVTEKGKDVELRCDPISGHTALYWYRQSLGQGLEFLIYFQGNSAPDKSGLPSDRFSAERTGGSVSTLTIQRTQQEDSAVYLCASSYRETVYSNQPQHFGDGTRLSIL.

This clone was counted once. V is TRBV5-1 and J is TRBJ2-5, with D unclear. V was cut by 3 bases and J by 4 bases, with 10 bases left in between. CDR1 SGHRS and CDR2 YFSETQ come from the germline V gene. The length of the CDR3 is 13 residues. The CDR3: CASSWSRRETQYF. The CDR3 nucleotides read TGCGCCAGCAGCTGGTCGCGGAGAGAGACCCAGTACTTC.

This clone appeared a few times. The chain couples TRBV11-2 to TRBJ2-2; D call uncertain. The germline gives CDR1 SGHAT, CDR2 FQNNGV. Trimming cost V 6 bases and J 0 bases, with 11 bases left between them. This CDR3 region has 15 residues. The CDR3 region is CASSRRSANTGELFF. CDR3 sequence (DNA): TGTGCCAGCAGTAGAAGATCCGCGAACACCGGGGAGCTGTTTTTT.

This clone occurred once. The V and J genes are TRBV18 and TRBJ1-6; unclear D gene. This CDR3 contains 16 residues. Germline V lookup: CDR1 KGHSH, CDR2 LQKENI. V lost 2 bases and J 0 bases, leaving 8 bases between the germline ends. For the CDR3, the DNA is TGTGCCAGCTCACCAGCGAAGAGCTCCTATAATTCACCCCTCCACTTT. Protein: CASSPAKSSYNSPLHF.

V and J are TRBV6-5 and TRBJ2-3, with D perhaps matching TRBD2 (5 bases). The CDR3 has 11 residues. Germline V gene data show CDR1 as MNHEY and CDR2 as SVGAGI. Trimming took off 6 bases at V and 5 bases at J, with 6 bases between the two ends. CDR3 nucleotides: TGTGCCAGCAGCCGGGGAGATACGCAGTATTTT. Residues: CASSRGDTQYF.

Details on this clone: Other DNA sequences in this sample translate to the same CDR3. The DNA for the CDR3 is TGTGCCAGCAGTCCAGGGGGTGCAACTAATGAAAAACTGTTTTTT. Protein: CASSPGGATNEKLFF. The chain couples TRBV28 to TRBJ1-4; TRBD1 aligns across 7 bases. There are 15 residues in the CDR3. The V gene's germline CDR1 is MDHEN and CDR2 SYDVKM. V shed 5 bases, J shed 0 bases, and the junction held 3 bases outside the gene matches.